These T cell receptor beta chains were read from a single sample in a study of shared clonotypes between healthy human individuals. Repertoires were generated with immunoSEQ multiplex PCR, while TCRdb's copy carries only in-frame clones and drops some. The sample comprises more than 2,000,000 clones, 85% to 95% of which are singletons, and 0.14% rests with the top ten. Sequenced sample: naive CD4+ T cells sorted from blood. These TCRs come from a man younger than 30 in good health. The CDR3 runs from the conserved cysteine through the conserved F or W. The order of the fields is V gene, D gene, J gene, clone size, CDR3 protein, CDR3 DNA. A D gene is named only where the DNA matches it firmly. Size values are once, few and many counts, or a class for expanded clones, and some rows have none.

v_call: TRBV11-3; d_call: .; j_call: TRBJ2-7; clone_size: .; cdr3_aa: CASSPGVWAEQYF; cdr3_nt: TGTGCCAGCAGCCCAGGGGTGTGGGCCGAGCAGTACTTC
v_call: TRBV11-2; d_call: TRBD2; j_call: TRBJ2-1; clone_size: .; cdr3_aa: CASSSPPSGSFNEQFF; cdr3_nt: TGTGCCAGCAGCTCCCCCCCTAGCGGGAGTTTCAATGAGCAGTTCTTC
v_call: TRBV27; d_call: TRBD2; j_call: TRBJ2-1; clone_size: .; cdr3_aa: CASSLYTGLAYYNEQFF; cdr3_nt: TGTGCCAGCAGTTTATATACCGGACTAGCTTACTACAATGAGCAGTTCTTC
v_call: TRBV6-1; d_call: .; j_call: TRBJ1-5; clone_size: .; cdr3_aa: CASSGSGVVSNQPQHF; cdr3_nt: TGTGCCAGCAGTGGATCAGGGGTAGTTAGCAATCAGCCCCAGCATTTT
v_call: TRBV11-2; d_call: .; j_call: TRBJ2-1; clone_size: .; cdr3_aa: CASSWDRYEQFF; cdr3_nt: TGTGCCAGCAGCTGGGATCGGTATGAGCAGTTCTTC
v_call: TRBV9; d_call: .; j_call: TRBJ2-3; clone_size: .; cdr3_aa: CASSVSPSEDTQYF; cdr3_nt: TGTGCCAGCAGCGTAAGCCCCTCGGAAGATACGCAGTATTTT
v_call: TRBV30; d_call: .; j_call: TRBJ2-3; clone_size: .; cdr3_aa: CARSSVPDTQYF; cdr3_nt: TGTGCCCGGAGTTCCGTCCCAGATACGCAGTATTTT
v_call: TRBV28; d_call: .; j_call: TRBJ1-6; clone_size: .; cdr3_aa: CASNFGWGQGSPLHF; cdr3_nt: TGTGCCAGCAACTTCGGGTGGGGGCAGGGGTCACCCCTCCACTTT
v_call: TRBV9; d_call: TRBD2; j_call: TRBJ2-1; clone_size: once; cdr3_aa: CASSVSGRVSYNEQFF; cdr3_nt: TGTGCCAGCAGCGTAAGCGGGAGGGTCTCCTACAATGAGCAGTTCTTC
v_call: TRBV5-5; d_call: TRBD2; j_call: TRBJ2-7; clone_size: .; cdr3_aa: CASSPLAGGPYEQYF; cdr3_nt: TGTGCCAGCAGCCCTCTAGCGGGAGGGCCCTACGAGCAGTACTTC
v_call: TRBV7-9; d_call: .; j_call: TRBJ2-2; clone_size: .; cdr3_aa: CASSLVWSRTGELFF; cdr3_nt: TGTGCCAGCAGCTTAGTATGGTCGAGGACCGGGGAGCTGTTTTTT
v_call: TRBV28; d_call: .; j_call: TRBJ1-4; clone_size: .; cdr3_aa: CASIDSGGGREKLFF; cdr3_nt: TGTGCCAGCATCGATAGCGGGGGGGGCAGAGAAAAACTGTTTTTT
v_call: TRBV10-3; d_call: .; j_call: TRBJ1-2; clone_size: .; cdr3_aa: CAISESDGGANYGYTF; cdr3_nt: TGTGCCATCAGTGAGTCAGATGGGGGGGCTAACTATGGCTACACCTTC
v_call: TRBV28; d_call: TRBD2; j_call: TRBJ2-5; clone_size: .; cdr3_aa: CASSLSGLAGQETQYF; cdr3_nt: TGTGCCAGCAGTTTATCTGGACTAGCGGGGCAAGAGACCCAGTACTTC
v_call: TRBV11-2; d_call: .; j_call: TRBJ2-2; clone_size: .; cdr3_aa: CASSRDTASTGELFF; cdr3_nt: TGTGCCAGCAGCCGGGACACTGCGAGCACCGGGGAGCTGTTTTTT
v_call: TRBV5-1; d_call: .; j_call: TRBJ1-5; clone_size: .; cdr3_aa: CVTASRWGNQPQHF; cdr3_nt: TGCGTCACAGCAAGCCGATGGGGCAATCAGCCCCAGCATTTT
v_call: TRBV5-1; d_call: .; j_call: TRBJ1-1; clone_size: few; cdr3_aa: CASSLGTAAFF; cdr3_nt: TGCGCCAGCAGCCTCGGGACCGCGGCTTTCTTT
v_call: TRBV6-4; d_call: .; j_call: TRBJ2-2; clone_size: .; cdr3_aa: CASSDQLNTGELFF; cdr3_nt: TGTGCCAGCAGTGACCAATTGAACACCGGGGAGCTGTTTTTT
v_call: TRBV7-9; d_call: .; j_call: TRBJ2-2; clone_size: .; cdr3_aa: CASSLPNTGELFF; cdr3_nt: TGTGCCAGCAGCTTACCGAACACCGGGGAGCTGTTTTTT
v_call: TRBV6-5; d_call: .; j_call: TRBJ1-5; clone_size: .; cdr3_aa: CASRGQNNQPQHF; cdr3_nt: TGTGCCAGCAGAGGACAGAACAATCAGCCCCAGCATTTT
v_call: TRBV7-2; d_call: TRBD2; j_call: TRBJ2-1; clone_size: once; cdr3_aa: CASSLELAGANEQFF; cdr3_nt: TGTGCCAGCAGCTTAGAGCTAGCGGGAGCCAATGAGCAGTTCTTC
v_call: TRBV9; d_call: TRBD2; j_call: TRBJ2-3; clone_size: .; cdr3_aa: CASSARGEADTQYF; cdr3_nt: TGTGCCAGCAGCGCGCGGGGGGAGGCAGATACGCAGTATTTT
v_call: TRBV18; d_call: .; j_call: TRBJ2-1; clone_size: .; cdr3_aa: CASSPIWGNNEQFF; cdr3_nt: TGTGCCAGCTCCCCCATTTGGGGGAACAATGAGCAGTTCTTC
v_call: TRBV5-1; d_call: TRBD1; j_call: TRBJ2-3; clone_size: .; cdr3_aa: CASSLAITGGQRDTQYF; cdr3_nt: TGCGCCAGCAGCTTGGCTATCACAGGGGGTCAGCGCGATACGCAGTATTTT
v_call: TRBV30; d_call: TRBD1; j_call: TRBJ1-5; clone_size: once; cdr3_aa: CAWSGLDTGDQPQHF; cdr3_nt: TGTGCCTGGAGTGGCCTAGATACAGGGGATCAGCCCCAGCATTTT
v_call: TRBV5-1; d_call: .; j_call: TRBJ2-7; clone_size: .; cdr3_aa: CASSPARSASYEQYF; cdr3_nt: TGCGCCAGCAGCCCAGCGAGGAGCGCGTCCTACGAGCAGTACTTC
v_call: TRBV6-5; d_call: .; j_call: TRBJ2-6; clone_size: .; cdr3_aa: CASSYSGGPGANVLTF; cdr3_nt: TGTGCCAGCAGTTACTCTGGGGGGCCTGGGGCCAACGTCCTGACTTTC
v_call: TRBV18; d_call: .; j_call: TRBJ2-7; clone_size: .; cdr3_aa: CASSPTGPLYEQYF; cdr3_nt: TGTGCCAGCTCCCCGACAGGACCCTTGTACGAGCAGTACTTC
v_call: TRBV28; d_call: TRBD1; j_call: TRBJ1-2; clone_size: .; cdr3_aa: CASSFDRGKGGYTF; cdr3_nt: TGTGCCAGCAGTTTCGACAGGGGTAAGGGTGGCTACACCTTC
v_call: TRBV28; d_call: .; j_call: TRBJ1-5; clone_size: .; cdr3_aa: CASSPPDKLGPQHF; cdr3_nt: TGTGCCAGCAGTCCACCGGACAAATTGGGGCCCCAGCATTTT
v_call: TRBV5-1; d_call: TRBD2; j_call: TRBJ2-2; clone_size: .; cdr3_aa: CASSLGPSGNTGELFF; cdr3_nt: TGCGCCAGCAGCTTGGGGCCTAGCGGAAACACCGGGGAGCTGTTTTTT
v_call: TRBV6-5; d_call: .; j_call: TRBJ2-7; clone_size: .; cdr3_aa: CASRPAGDSYEQYF; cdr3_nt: TGTGCCAGCAGGCCCGCAGGGGACTCCTACGAGCAGTACTTC
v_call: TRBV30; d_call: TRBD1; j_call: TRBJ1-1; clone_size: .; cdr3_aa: CAGGQRNTEAFF; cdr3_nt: TGTGCCGGGGGACAGCGGAACACTGAAGCTTTCTTT
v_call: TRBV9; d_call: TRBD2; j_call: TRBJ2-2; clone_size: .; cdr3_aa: CASTLAGSNTGELFF; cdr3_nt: TGTGCCAGCACCCTAGCGGGGTCGAACACCGGGGAGCTGTTTTTT
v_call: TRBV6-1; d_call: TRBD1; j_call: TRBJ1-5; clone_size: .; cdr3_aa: CASSFRTGLDQPQHF; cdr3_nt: TGTGCCAGCAGTTTTCGGACAGGGCTTGATCAGCCCCAGCATTTT
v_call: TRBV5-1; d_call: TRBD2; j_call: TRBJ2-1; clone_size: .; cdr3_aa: CASSALADSYNEQFF; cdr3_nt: TGCGCCAGCAGCGCTCTAGCGGATTCCTACAATGAGCAGTTCTTC
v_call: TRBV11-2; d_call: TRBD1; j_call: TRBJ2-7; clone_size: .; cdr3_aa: CASSPDRGSYEQYF; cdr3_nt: TGTGCCAGCAGCCCAGACAGGGGGTCCTACGAGCAGTACTTC
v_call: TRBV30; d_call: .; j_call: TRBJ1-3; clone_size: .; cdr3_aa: CAWEGGSGNTIYF; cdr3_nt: TGTGCCTGGGAGGGTGGGTCTGGAAACACCATATATTTT
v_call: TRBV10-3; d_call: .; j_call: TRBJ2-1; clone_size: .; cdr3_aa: CAISEGQVTYNEQFF; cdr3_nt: TGTGCCATCAGTGAAGGACAAGTCACCTACAATGAGCAGTTCTTC
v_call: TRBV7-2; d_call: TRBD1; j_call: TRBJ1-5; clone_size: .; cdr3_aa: CASSNQGAGNQPQHF; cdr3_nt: TGTGCCAGCAGCAACCAGGGGGCCGGCAATCAGCCCCAGCATTTT
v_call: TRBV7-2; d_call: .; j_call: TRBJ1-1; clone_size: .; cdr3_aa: CASSLVSGVGEAFF; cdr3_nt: TGTGCCAGCAGCTTAGTGAGTGGCGTGGGGGAAGCTTTCTTT
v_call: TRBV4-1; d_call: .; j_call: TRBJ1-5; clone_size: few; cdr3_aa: CASSQIVLGAQHF; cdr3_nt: TGCGCCAGCAGCCAGATAGTATTGGGGGCCCAGCATTTT
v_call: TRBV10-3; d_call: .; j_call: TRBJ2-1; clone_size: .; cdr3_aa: CAITEGSLGYNEQFF; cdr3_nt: TGTGCCATCACCGAGGGGAGTCTGGGTTACAATGAGCAGTTCTTC
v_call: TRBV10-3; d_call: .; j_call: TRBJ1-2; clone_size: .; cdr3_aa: CAISVGDILGYTF; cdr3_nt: TGTGCCATCAGTGTGGGGGACATCTTGGGCTACACCTTC
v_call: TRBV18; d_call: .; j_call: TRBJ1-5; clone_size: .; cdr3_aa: CASSEDRNQPQHF; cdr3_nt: TGTGCCAGCTCCGAGGACAGAAATCAGCCCCAGCATTTT
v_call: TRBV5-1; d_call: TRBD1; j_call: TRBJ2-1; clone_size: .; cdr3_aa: CASSLGQGASEQFF; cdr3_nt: TGCGCCAGCAGCCTCGGACAGGGGGCGAGTGAGCAGTTCTTC
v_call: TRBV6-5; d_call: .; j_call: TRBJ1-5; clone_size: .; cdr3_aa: CASSRAVANQPQHF; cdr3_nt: TGTGCCAGCAGTAGGGCAGTGGCCAATCAGCCCCAGCATTTT
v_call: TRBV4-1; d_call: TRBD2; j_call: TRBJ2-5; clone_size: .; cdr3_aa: CASSQGRSGGQETQYF; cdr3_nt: TGCGCCAGCAGCCAAGGACGTAGCGGGGGGCAGGAGACCCAGTACTTC
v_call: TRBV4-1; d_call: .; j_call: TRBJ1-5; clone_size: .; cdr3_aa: CASSQVLIGASDQPQHF; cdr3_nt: TGCGCCAGCAGCCAAGTCCTTATCGGGGCTTCGGATCAGCCCCAGCATTTT
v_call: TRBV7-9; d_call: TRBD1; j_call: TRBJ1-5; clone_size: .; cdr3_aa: CASSKDREEQPQHF; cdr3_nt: TGTGCCAGCAGCAAAGACAGGGAGGAGCAGCCCCAGCATTTT
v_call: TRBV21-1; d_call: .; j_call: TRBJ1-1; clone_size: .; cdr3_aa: CASSGRRGLRREAFF; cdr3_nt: TGTGCCAGCAGCGGCAGGAGAGGCCTCCGCCGGGAAGCTTTCTTT
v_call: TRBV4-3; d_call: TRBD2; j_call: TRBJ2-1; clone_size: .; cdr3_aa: CASSQGGLAGYNEQFF; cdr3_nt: TGCGCCAGCAGCCAAGGCGGACTAGCGGGATACAATGAGCAGTTCTTC
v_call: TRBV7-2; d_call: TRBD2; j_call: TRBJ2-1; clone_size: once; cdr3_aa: CASSYTSGGAGEQFF; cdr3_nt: TGTGCCAGCAGCTACACTAGCGGGGGGGCCGGGGAGCAGTTCTTC
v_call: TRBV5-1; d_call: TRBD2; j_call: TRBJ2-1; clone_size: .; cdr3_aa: CASSRSSGGYNEQFF; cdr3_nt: TGCGCCAGCAGCCGATCTAGCGGGGGGTACAATGAGCAGTTCTTC
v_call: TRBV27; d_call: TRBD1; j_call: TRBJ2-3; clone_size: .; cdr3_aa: CASSKQGKGRDTQYF; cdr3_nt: TGTGCCAGCAGTAAACAGGGGAAGGGGCGAGATACGCAGTATTTT